One sample yielded the 8 T cell receptor beta chains listed below, sequenced in a study of shared clonotypes between healthy human individuals. The repertoire was sequenced with immunoSEQ multiplex PCR; TCRdb's copy has only in-frame clones and lacks some. The sample comprises 2.5 million or so clones, 85% to 95% of which are singletons, and about 0.13% rests with the top ten. The sequenced sample consisted of naive CD4+ T cells sorted from blood. Subset here: CD45RA+ positively selected. The origin of the receptors is a man aged 18 to 30 in good health.

This clone was seen more than once but under ten times. This sample also contains other DNA sequences that code for the same CDR3. The V gene is TRBV18, the J gene TRBJ1-1; no firm D call. Germline V gives CDR1 KGHSH, CDR2 LQKENI. V lost 3 bases and J lost 0, with 2 bases in between. The CDR3 spans 12 residues. CDR3 bases: TGTGCCAGCTCACCTCTGAACACTGAAGCTTTCTTT. This sequence encodes CASSPLNTEAFF.

This clone was found a few times. One end of the junction fails to match germline, which may point to a read error. The J gene is TRBJ1-4, the V gene TRBV30; perhaps TRBD1 as D (5 bases). Germline V gene data show CDR1 as GTSNPN and CDR2 as SVGIG (reference sequence). This CDR3 comprises 12 residues. CDR3 sequence (DNA): TGTGCCTGGAGTGACACTTACGGGACGGTGACTTTT. Translated: CAWSDTYGTVTF.

The chain is built from TRBV5-1 and TRBJ2-3; TRBD2 aligns across 7 bases. The CDR3 extends over 15 amino acids. Germline V CDR1 and CDR2: SGHRS, YFSETQ. With V trimmed by 4 bases and J by 2 bases, 7 bases remained unmatched. CDR3 protein: CASSRAGRPTDTQYF. The DNA of the CDR3 is TGCGCCAGCAGCCGAGCGGGGAGACCCACAGATACGCAGTATTTT.

J is TRBJ1-5 and V is TRBV30; 9 bases align to TRBD1. From germline, CDR1 is GTSNPN and CDR2 SVGIG (reference sequence). CDR3 length: 20 residues. V shed 3 bases, J shed 7 bases, and the junction held 25 bases outside the gene matches. Written as DNA, the CDR3 is TGTGCCTGGAGGGGTCTGAGGAGGGGAGGGGACAGGGATTCGGACCAGCCCCAGCATTTT. This codes for CAWRGLRRGGDRDSDQPQHF.

The CDR3 sequence: CASSIAEGVQETQYF. CDR3 bases: TGCGCCAGCAGCATAGCGGAGGGGGTCCAAGAGACCCAGTACTTC. The gene calls are TRBV4-1 and TRBJ2-5, with D perhaps assigned TRBD1 or TRBD2 (6 bases each). Trimming cost V 5 bases and J 1 base, with 14 bases left between them. The V gene's germline CDR1 is MGHRA and CDR2 YSYEKL. The CDR3 extends over 15 amino acids.

The V gene is TRBV19, the J gene TRBJ2-2; D remains unclear. V shed 5 bases and J shed 0 bases, with 7 bases lying between them. CDR1 is LNHDA and CDR2 is SQIVND in the germline V gene (reference sequence). The CDR3 runs to 14 residues. CDR3 coding DNA: TGTGCCAGTAGTTCCCTCGCGAACACCGGGGAGCTGTTTTTT. It translates to CASSSLANTGELFF.

The table lists this clone with a few counts. The chain couples TRBV19 to TRBJ1-1; D gene ambiguous. V lost 3 bases and J lost 8, with 10 bases in between. This CDR3 has 12 residues. Per the germline V gene, CDR1 is LNHDA and CDR2 is SQIVND (reference sequence). DNA of the CDR3: TGTGCCAGTAGTATGGTAAAGGGCGAAGCTTTCTTT. Its protein product is CASSMVKGEAFF.

CDR3 loop: CAWSRGPGTGELFF. The CDR3 DNA reads TGTGCCTGGAGTCGGGGGCCTGGGACCGGGGAGCTGTTTTTT. V gene TRBV30 combines with J gene TRBJ2-2; D may correspond to TRBD1 or TRBD2 (6 bases each). This CDR3 has 14 residues. V was trimmed by 2 bases and J by 5 bases, leaving 12 bases between them. In germline, CDR1 is GTSNPN, CDR2 SVGIG (reference sequence).